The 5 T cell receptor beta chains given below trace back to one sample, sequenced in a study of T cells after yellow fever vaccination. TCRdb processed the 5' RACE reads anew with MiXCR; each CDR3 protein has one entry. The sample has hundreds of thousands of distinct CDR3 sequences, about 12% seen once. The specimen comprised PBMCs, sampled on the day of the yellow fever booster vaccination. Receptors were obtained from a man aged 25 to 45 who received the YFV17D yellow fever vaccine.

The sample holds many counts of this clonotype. The CDR3 loop reads CAIGSDRSQETQYF. CDR3 DNA sequence: TGTGCCATCGGTTCAGACAGGTCGCAAGAGACCCAGTACTTC. The chain recombines TRBV10-3 with TRBJ2-5; D perhaps matches TRBD1 (6 bases). Germline V gene lookup returns CDR1 ENHRY and CDR2 SYGVKD. The CDR3 extends over 14 amino acids. With 8 bases removed from V and 2 bases from J, the gap between germline ends came to 15 bases.

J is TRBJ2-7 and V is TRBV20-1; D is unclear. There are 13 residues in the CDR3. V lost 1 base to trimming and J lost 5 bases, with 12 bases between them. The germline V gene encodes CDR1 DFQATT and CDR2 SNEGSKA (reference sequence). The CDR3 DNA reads TGCAGTGCTAGAGGGAGACTCGCCCACGAGCAGTACTTC. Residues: CSARGRLAHEQYF.

The CDR3 here is CASSLVDVGLRPYEQYF. DNA of the CDR3: TGTGCCAGCAGCTTAGTGGACGTGGGGCTCCGGCCCTACGAGCAGTACTTC. The V and J genes are TRBV11-2 and TRBJ2-7, with a weak D call TRBD1 (5 bases). CDR3 length: 17 residues. Germline CDR1 SGHAT, CDR2 FQNNGV. Trimming shortened V by 1 base and J by 2 bases, and 18 bases separated the two germline ends.

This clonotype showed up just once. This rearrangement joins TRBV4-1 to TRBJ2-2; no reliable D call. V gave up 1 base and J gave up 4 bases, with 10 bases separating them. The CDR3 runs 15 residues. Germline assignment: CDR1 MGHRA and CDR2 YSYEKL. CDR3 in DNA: TGCGCCAGCAGCCAAGGGGGTAGGTCCACCGGGGAGCTGTTTTTT. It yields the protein CASSQGGRSTGELFF.

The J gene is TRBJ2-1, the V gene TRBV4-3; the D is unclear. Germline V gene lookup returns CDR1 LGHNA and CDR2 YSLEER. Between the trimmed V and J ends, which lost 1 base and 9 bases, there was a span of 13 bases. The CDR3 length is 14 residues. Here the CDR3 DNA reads TGCGCCAGCAGCCAAGTGGGGATCGCTAGTGAGCAGTTCTTC. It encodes CASSQVGIASEQFF.